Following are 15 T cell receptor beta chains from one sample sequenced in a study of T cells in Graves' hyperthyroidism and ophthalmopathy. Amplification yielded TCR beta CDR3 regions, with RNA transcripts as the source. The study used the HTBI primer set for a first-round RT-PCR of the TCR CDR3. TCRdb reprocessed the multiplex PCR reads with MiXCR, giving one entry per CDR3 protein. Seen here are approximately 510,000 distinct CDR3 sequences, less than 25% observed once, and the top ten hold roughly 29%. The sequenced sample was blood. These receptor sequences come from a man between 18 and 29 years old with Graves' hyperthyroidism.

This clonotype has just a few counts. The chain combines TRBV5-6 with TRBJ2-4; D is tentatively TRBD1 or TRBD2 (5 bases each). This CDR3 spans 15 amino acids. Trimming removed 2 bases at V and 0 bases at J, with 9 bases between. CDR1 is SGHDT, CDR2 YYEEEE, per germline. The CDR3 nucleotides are TGTGCCAGCAGCTTTGGGGGTCTAGCCAAAAACATTCAGTACTTC. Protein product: CASSFGGLAKNIQYF.

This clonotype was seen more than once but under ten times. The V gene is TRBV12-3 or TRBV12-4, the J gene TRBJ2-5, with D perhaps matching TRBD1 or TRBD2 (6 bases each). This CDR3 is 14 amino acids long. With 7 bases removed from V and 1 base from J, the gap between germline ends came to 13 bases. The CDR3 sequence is CASNPRGPQETQYF. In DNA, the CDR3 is TGTGCCAGCAACCCCCGGGGGCCCCAAGAGACCCAGTACTTC.

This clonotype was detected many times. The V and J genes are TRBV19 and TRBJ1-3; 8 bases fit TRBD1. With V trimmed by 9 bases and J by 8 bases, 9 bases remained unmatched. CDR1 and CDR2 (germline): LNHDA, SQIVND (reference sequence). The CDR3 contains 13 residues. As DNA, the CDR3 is TGTGCCAGCGGACAGGGAGCGGCCTACACCATATATTTT. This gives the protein CASGQGAAYTIYF.

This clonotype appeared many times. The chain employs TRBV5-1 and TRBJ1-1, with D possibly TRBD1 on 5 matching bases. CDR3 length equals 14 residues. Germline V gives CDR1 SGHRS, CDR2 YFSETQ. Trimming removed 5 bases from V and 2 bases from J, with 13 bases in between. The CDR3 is CASSSGAANTEAFF. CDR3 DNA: TGCGCCAGCAGTTCTGGGGCCGCTAACACTGAAGCTTTCTTT.

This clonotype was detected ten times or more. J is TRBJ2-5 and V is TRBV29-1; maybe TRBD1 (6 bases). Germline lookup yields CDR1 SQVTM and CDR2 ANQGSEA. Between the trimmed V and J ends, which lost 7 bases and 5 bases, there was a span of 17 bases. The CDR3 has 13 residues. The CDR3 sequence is CSEELQGSETQYF. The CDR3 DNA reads TGCAGCGAGGAATTACAGGGTAGCGAGACCCAGTACTTC.

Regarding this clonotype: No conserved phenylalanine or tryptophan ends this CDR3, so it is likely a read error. The CDR3 sequence: CASSSESTYNYEQYY. CDR3 bases: TGCGCCAGCAGCTCGGAGAGCACCTATAACTACGAGCAGTACTAC. The rearrangement joins TRBV5-1 to TRBJ2-7, with D hard to call. Germline CDR1 is SGHRS and CDR2 is YFSETQ. V gave up 3 bases and J gave up 3 bases, with 16 bases separating them. There are 15 residues in the CDR3.

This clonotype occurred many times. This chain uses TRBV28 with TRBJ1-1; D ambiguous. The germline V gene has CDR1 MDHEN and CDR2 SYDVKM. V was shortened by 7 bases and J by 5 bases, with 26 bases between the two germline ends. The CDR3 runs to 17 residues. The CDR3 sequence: CASTSPELSLFGTEAFF. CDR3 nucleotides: TGTGCCAGCACCTCGCCAGAGTTATCTCTTTTTGGAACTGAAGCTTTCTTT. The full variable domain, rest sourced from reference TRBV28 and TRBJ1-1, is DVKVTQSSRYLVKRTGEKVFLECVQDMDHENMFWYRQDPGLGLRLIYFSYDVKMKEKGDIPEGYSVSREKKERFSLILESASTNQTSMYLCASTSPELSLFGTEAFFGQGTRLTVV.

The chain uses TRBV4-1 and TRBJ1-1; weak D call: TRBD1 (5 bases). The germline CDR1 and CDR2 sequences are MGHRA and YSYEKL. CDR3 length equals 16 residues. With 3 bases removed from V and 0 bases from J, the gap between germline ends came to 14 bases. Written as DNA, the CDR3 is TGCGCCAGCAGCCATCCAGGGTCAATTATGAACACTGAAGCTTTCTTT. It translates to CASSHPGSIMNTEAFF.

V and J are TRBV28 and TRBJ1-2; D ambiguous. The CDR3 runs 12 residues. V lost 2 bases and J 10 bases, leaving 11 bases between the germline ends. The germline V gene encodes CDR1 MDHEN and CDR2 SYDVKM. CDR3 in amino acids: CASSLSNGYYTF. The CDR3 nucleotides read TGTGCCAGCAGTTTAAGTAACGGATACTACACCTTC.

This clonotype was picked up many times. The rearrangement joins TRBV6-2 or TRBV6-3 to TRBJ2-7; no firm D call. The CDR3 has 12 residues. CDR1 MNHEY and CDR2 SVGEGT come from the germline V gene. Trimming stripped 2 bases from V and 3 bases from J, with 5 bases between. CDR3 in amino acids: CASSYVGYEQYF. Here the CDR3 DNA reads TGTGCCAGCAGTTACGTGGGCTACGAGCAGTACTTC.

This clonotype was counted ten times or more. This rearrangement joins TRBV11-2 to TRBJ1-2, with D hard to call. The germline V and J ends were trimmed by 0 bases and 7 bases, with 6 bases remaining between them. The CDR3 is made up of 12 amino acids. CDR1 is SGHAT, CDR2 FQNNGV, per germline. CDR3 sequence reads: CASSLDIGGYTF. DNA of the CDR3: TGTGCCAGCAGCTTAGATATCGGTGGCTACACCTTC.

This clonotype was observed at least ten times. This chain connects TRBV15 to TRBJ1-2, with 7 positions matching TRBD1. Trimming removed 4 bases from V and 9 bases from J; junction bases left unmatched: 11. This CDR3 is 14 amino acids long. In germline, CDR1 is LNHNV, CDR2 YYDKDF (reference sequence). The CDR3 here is CATSMAGQLWSYTF. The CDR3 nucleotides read TGTGCCACCAGCATGGCGGGACAGCTGTGGAGCTACACCTTC.

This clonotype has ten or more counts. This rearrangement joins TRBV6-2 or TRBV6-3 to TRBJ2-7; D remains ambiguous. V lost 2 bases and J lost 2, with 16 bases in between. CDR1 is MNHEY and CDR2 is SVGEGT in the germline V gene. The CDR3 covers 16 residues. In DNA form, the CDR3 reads TGTGCCAGCAGTTACGGTGGGCAGAACCCAACCTACGAGCAGTACTTC. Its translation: CASSYGGQNPTYEQYF.

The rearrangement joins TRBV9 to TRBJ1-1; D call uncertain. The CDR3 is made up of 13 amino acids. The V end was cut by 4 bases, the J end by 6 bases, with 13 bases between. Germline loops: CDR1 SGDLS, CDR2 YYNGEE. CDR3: CASSPPGASEAFF. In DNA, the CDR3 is TGTGCCAGCAGCCCCCCCGGTGCGTCTGAAGCTTTCTTT.

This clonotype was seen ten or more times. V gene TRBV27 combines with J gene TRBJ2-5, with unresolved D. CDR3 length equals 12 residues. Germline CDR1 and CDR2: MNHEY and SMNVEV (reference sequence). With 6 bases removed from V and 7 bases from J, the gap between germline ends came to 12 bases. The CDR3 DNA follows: TGTGCCAGCAGCCTGGGGTGGGGGACCCAGTACTTC. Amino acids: CASSLGWGTQYF.